This T cell receptor beta chain is drawn from a study of T cell responses to AZD1222 COVID-19 vaccine. Study-level information: Investigators merged groups given second doses at roughly 4 or roughly 12 weeks.

Produced via immunoSEQ multiplex PCR; TCRdb's table is partial and in-frame only. Of under 200,000 clones in the sample, approximately 94% were seen once. The study, taken as a whole, reports: Only after the peak T cell response were repertoires sampled.

Trimming removed 0 bases from V and 14 bases from J, with 14 bases in between. Germline V gene sequence: CDR1 GTSNPN, CDR2 SVGIG (reference sequence). CDR3 length equals 12 residues. Notes on this clone: Its target is unknown.

Sample: peripheral blood, taken on day 0 of AZD1222 vaccination. This TCR was sampled from an adult in good health. The gene calls are TRBV30 and TRBJ2-1; the D is unclear. CDR3 region: CAWSVQPSEEFF. The CDR3 region has the DNA TGTGCCTGGAGTGTACAACCCAGCGAAGAGTTCTTC.